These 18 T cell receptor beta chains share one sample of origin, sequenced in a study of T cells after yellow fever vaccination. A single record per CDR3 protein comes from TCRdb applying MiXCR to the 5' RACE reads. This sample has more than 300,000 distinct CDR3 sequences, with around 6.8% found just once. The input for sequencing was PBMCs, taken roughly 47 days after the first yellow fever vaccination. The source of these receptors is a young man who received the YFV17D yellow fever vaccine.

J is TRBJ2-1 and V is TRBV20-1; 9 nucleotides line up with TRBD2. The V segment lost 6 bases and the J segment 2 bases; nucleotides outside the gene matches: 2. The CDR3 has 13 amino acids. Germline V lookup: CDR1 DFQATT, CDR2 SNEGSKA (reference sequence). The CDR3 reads CSATSGPYNEQFF. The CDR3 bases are TGCAGTGCCACTAGCGGGCCCTACAATGAGCAGTTCTTC.

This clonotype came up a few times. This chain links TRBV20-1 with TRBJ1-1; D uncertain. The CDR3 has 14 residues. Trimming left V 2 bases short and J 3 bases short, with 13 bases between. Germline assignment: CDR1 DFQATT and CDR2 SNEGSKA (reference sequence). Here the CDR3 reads CSARNTSTDTEAFF. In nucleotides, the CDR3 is TGCAGTGCTAGAAATACCTCCACGGACACTGAAGCTTTCTTT.

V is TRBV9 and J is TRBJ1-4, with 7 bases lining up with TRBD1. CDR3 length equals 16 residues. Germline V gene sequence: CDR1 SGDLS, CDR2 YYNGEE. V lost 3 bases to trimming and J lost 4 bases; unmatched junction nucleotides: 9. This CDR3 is CASSAQVGDSNEKLFF. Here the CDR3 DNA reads TGTGCCAGCAGCGCCCAGGTGGGGGACAGTAATGAAAAACTGTTTTTT.

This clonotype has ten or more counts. Here the CDR3 reads CASSLGLATLTDTQYF. CDR3 in DNA: TGTGCCAGCAGCTTGGGACTAGCGACTCTCACAGATACGCAGTATTTT. This chain links TRBV5-6 with TRBJ2-3; 8 bases fit TRBD2. Germline V lookup: CDR1 SGHDT, CDR2 YYEEEE. The ends lost 0 bases at V and 2 bases at J; junction bases unmatched: 5. The CDR3 loop spans 16 amino acids.

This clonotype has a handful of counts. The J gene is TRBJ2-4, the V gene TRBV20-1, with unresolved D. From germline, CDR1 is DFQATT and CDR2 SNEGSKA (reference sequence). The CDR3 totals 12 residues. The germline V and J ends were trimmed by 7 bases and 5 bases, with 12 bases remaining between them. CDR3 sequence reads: CSVIGTENIQYF. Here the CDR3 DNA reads TGCAGTGTTATAGGTACAGAAAACATTCAGTACTTC.

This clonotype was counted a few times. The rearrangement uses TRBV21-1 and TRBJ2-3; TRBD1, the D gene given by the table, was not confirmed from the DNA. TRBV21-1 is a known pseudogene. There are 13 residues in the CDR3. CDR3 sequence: CASSLNPGSSQYF. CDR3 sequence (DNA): TGTGCCAGCAGCCTCAACCCAGGGTCTTCGCAGTATTTT.

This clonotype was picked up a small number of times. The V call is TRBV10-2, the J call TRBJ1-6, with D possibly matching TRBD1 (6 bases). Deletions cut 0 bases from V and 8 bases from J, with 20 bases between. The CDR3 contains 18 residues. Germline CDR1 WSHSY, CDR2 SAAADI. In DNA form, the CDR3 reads TGCGCCAGCAGTGAGTCGTCCTCAGGGGACTTGATGGATTCACCCCTCCACTTT. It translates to CASSESSSGDLMDSPLHF.

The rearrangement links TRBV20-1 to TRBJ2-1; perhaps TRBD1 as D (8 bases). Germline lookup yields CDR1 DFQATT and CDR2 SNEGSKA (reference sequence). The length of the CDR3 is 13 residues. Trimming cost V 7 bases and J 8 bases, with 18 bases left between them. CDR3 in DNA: TGCAGTGTCCATGACACAGGGGGGGATGAGCAGTTCTTC. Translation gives CSVHDTGGDEQFF.

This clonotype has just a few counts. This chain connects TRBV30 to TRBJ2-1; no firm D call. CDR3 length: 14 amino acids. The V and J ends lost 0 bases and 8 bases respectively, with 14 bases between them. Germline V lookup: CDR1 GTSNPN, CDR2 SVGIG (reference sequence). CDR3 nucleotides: TGTGCCTGGAGTGTAGCCAATGGTGTTTATGAGCAGTTCTTC. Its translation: CAWSVANGVYEQFF.

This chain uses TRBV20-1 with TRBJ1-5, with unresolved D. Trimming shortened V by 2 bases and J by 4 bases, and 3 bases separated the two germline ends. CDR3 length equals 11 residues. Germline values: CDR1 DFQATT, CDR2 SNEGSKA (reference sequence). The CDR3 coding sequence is TGCAGTGCTAGAAAGAATCAGCCCCAGCATTTT. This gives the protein CSARKNQPQHF.

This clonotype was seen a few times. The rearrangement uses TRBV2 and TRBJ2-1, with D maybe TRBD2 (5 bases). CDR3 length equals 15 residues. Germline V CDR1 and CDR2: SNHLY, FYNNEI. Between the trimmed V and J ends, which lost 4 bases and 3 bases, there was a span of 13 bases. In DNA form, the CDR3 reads TGTGCCAGCAGTGTGGCGGGCTTGAACTACAATGAGCAGTTCTTC. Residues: CASSVAGLNYNEQFF.

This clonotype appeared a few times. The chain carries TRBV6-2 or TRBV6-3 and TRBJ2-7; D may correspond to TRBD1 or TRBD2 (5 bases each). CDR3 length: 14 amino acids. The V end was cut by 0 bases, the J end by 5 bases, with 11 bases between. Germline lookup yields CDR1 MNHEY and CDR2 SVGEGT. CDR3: CASSYSSGTHEQYV. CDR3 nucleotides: TGTGCCAGCAGTTACTCCTCCGGGACGCACGAGCAGTACGTC.

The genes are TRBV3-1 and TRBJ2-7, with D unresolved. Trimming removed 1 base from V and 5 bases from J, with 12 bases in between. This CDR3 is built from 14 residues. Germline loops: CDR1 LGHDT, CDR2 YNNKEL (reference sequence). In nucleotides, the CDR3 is TGTGCCAGCAGCCAAGCCCGGCGTTTACACGAGCAGTACTTC. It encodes CASSQARRLHEQYF.

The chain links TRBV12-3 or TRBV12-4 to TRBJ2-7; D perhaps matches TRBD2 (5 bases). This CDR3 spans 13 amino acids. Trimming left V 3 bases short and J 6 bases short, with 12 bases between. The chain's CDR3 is CASSFWTAGEQYF. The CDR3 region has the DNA TGTGCCAGCAGTTTCTGGACCGCGGGCGAGCAGTACTTC.

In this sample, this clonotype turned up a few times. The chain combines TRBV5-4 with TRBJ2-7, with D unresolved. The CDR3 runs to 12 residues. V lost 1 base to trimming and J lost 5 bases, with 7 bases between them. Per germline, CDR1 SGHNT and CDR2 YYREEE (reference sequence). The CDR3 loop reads CASSLKDHEQYF. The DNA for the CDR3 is TGTGCCAGCAGCTTGAAGGACCACGAGCAGTACTTC.

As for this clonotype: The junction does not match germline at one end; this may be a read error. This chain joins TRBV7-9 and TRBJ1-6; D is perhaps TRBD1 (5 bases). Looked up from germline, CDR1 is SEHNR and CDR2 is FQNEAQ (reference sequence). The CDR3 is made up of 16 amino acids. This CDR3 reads CAGSLEGVSYNSPLHF. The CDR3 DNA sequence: TGTGCCGGCAGCTTAGAAGGGGTGTCCTATAATTCACCCCTCCACTTT.

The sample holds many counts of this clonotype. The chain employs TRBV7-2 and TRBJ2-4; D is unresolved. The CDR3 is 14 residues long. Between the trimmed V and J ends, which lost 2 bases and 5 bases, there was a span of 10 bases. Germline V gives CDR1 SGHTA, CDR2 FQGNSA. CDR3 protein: CASSLRLGQNIQYF. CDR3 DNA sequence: TGTGCCAGCAGCTTAAGGCTAGGGCAAAACATTCAGTACTTC.

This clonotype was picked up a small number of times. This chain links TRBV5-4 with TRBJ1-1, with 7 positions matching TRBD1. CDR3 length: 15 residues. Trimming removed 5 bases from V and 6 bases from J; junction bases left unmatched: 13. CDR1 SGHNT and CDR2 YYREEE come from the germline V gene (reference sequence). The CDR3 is CASSQGGGQGAEAFF. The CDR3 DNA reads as TGTGCCAGCAGTCAGGGAGGGGGCCAAGGGGCTGAAGCTTTCTTT.